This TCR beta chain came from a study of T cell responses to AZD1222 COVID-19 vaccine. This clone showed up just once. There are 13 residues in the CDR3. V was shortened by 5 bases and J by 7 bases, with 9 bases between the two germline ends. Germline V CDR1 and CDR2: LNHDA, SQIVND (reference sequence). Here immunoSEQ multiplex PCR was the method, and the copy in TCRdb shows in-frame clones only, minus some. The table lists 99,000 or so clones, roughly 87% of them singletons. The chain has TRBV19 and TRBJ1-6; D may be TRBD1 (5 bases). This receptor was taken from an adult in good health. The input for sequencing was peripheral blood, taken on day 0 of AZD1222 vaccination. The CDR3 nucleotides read TGTGCCAGTAGTTTGGGGGTAAATTCACCCCTCCACTTT. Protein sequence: CASSLGVNSPLHF.